Each of the 15 T cell receptor beta chains below was sequenced from the same sample in a study of early T cells in non-severe SARS-CoV-2 infection. A single record per CDR3 protein comes from TCRdb applying MiXCR to the 5' RACE reads. The data contain some 19,000 distinct CDR3 sequences, less than 5% of them seen just once; the ten biggest clones take up about 7%. Material for sequencing was whole blood. Every receptor here comes from an adult who was a healthcare worker with PCR-confirmed SARS-CoV-2 infection or an uninfected control (not recorded which).

This clonotype was recorded once. This may be a read error: a much more frequent sequence differs by one nucleotide. The V call is TRBV7-2, the J call TRBJ2-3; 10 nucleotides match TRBD2. The germline gives CDR1 SGHTA, CDR2 FQGNSA. V dropped 8 bases and J dropped 2; count of bases not matched to a gene: 7. The CDR3 length is 15 residues. Here the CDR3 reads CASPPAGGNTDTQYF. CDR3 DNA sequence: TGTGCCAGCCCCCCAGCGGGGGGGAACACAGATACGCAGTATTTT.

In this sample, this clonotype turned up a few times. The chain has TRBV12-3 or TRBV12-4 and TRBJ1-1; D is uncertain. This CDR3 contains 12 residues. Trimming took 2 bases from V and 0 from J, leaving 1 base between them. The chain's CDR3 is CASSLLNTEAFF. The CDR3 DNA sequence: TGTGCCAGCAGTTTACTGAACACTGAAGCTTTCTTT.

This clonotype has ten or more counts. The chain recombines TRBV4-2 with TRBJ2-3, with D possibly matching TRBD2 (6 bases). Trimming stripped 0 bases from V and 6 bases from J, with 13 bases between. Per germline, CDR1 LGHNA and CDR2 YNFKEQ. The CDR3 extends over 15 amino acids. The CDR3 bases are TGTGCCAGCAGCCAAGAGGACCGGCGGGGCGATACGCAGTATTTT. Translating gives CASSQEDRRGDTQYF.

This clonotype was observed at least ten times. This chain links TRBV7-2 with TRBJ1-4; D not certain. Trimming removed 5 bases from V and 8 bases from J, with 18 bases in between. Germline-derived CDR1 and CDR2 are SGHTA and FQGNSA. The CDR3 runs to 15 residues. CDR3 residues: CASSIQGLADEKLFF. The CDR3 coding sequence is TGTGCCAGCAGCATACAAGGCCTAGCCGACGAAAAACTGTTTTTT.

This clonotype was picked up many times. An end of the junction differs from the germline gene, which may be a read error. This chain joins TRBV10-3 and TRBJ1-3, with unresolved D. CDR1 and CDR2 from the germline V gene are ENHRY and SYGVKD. This CDR3 has 15 amino acids. CDR3 loop: CAIRGDHDSENTIYF. CDR3 DNA: TGTGCCATACGGGGAGATCATGACTCTGAAAACACCATATATTTT.

This clonotype was recorded many times. The rearrangement uses TRBV6-2 or TRBV6-3 and TRBJ2-1; D might be TRBD1 or TRBD2, each matching 5 bases. Germline V lookup: CDR1 MNHEY, CDR2 SVGEGT. V lost 2 bases and J 0 bases, leaving 14 bases between the germline ends. This CDR3 contains 17 residues. CDR3 in amino acids: CASSYLEGRSSYNEQFF. CDR3 nucleotide sequence: TGTGCCAGCAGTTACCTTGAGGGACGCAGCTCCTACAATGAGCAGTTCTTC.

The table lists this clonotype with a few counts. This rearrangement joins TRBV5-6 to TRBJ1-2; D ambiguous. V lost 5 bases and J lost 7, with 24 bases in between. The CDR3 contains 16 residues. CDR1 and CDR2 (germline): SGHDT, YYEEEE. In nucleotides, the CDR3 is TGTGCCAGCAGACGCCGCGGCGAGGGAAGTTTATCTGGCTACACCTTC. It codes for CASRRRGEGSLSGYTF.

This clonotype was recorded at least ten times. This sequence joins TRBV30 and TRBJ1-2, with a weak D call TRBD1 (5 bases). V lost 0 bases and J 5 bases, leaving 10 bases between the germline ends. The germline V gene has CDR1 GTSNPN and CDR2 SVGIG (reference sequence). There are 13 residues in the CDR3. The CDR3 here is CAWSVKGSYGYTF. Written as DNA, the CDR3 is TGTGCCTGGAGTGTAAAGGGGAGTTATGGCTACACCTTC.

This clonotype was counted at least ten times. The chain has TRBV2 and TRBJ1-1, with TRBD1 matching over 7 bases. The V and J ends lost 4 bases and 0 bases, in that order; junction bases with no gene match: 2. The V gene's germline CDR1 is SNHLY and CDR2 FYNNEI. There are 14 residues in the CDR3. CDR3 protein: CASSGDRVNTEAFF. Written as DNA, the CDR3 is TGTGCCAGCAGTGGCGACAGGGTGAACACTGAAGCTTTCTTT. Looking up the rest from reference TRBV2 and TRBJ1-1 gives the full variable domain: EPEVTQTPSHQVTQMGQEVILRCVPISNHLYFYWYRQILGQKVEFLVSFYNNEISEKSEIFDDQFSVERPDGSNFTLKIRSTKLEDSAMYFCASSGDRVNTEAFFGQGTRLTVV.

The chain uses TRBV2 and TRBJ1-5; maybe TRBD1 (5 bases). The V gene lost 7 bases and the J gene lost 7 bases, with 14 bases spanning the gap. Germline CDR1 reads SNHLY; CDR2 reads FYNNEI. There are 13 residues in the CDR3. The CDR3 DNA follows: TGTGCCAGCACCCCAATCAGGGCACAGCCCCAGCATTTT. It codes for CASTPIRAQPQHF.

The chain joins TRBV29-1 to TRBJ1-5; D ambiguous. Germline CDR1 reads SQVTM; CDR2 reads ANQGSEA. V lost 7 bases and J 1 base, leaving 8 bases between the germline ends. The CDR3 covers 12 residues. The CDR3 loop is CSAQESNQPQHF. CDR3 DNA sequence: TGCAGCGCCCAAGAGAGCAATCAGCCCCAGCATTTT.

The sample holds many counts of this clonotype. The rearrangement links TRBV12-3 or TRBV12-4 to TRBJ2-2, with 11 bases fitting TRBD1. The CDR3 extends over 15 amino acids. Trimming took 6 bases from V and 6 from J; bases not matched to a gene: 6. CDR3 bases: TGTGCCAGCAGCCCGGACAGGGGGCTCGCCGGGGAGCTGTTTTTT. Its protein is CASSPDRGLAGELFF.

The sample holds many counts of this clonotype. This chain connects TRBV5-1 to TRBJ2-2; D call uncertain. The V end lost 2 bases, the J end lost 3 bases, and 14 bases lay between the germline ends. The CDR3 length is 16 residues. Germline assignment: CDR1 SGHRS and CDR2 YFSETQ. This chain's CDR3 is CASSFRDTTYTGELFF. The CDR3 nucleotides read TGCGCCAGCAGCTTCCGTGACACTACATACACCGGGGAGCTGTTTTTT.

The CDR3: CASSYGAGEAFF. CDR3 DNA: TGTGCCAGCAGTTACGGGGCAGGGGAAGCTTTCTTT. The rearrangement uses TRBV6-5 and TRBJ1-1; D is perhaps TRBD1 (5 bases). The V gene's germline CDR1 is MNHEY and CDR2 SVGAGI. The V end was cut by 2 bases, the J end by 8 bases, with 9 bases between. This CDR3 comprises 12 residues.

This clonotype was observed at least ten times. The J gene is TRBJ2-1, the V gene TRBV11-2; TRBD1 is a possible D gene (5 bases). Trimming took 1 base from V and 4 from J, leaving 11 bases between them. CDR1 is SGHAT, CDR2 FQNNGV, per germline. This CDR3 is 15 amino acids long. The CDR3 nucleotides read TGTGCCAGCAGCTTAGCCCGACAGACTTACAATGAGCAGTTCTTC. Protein product: CASSLARQTYNEQFF.